The T cell receptor (beta chain) under discussion was sequenced for a study of T cell changes during pregnancy in multiple sclerosis. The CDR3 consists of 15 residues. Germline loops: CDR1 SGDLS, CDR2 YYNGEE. The V gene end was trimmed by 3 bases and the J gene end by 3 bases; junction bases not matched to a gene: 6. Sequencing used immunoSEQ multiplex PCR; TCRdb keeps in-frame clones, though not all of them. The sample shows 49,000 or so clones, around nine tenths of them seen only once. V usage is TRBV9 and J usage is TRBJ1-1; 9 nucleotides line up with TRBD1. The receptor was isolated from a female donor in good health, enrolled as a control in a pregnancy study. The sample consisted of CD4+ T cells from peripheral blood mononuclear cells, taken in the second trimester of pregnancy. CDR3 in amino acids: CASSAPGQGHTEAFF. The DNA for the CDR3 is TGTGCCAGCAGCGCACCGGGACAGGGACACACTGAAGCTTTCTTT.